This TCR beta chain was recovered during a study of blood T cells in healthy people across ages. Primed by a sample-barcoded 5' primer and a J-beta primer mix, a second PCR proceeded for roughly 6 to 12 cycles. TCRdb used MiXCR to reprocess the 5' RACE reads, holding one entry per CDR3 protein. Counted here are about 640,000 distinct CDR3 sequences, 58% occurring once; the ten biggest clones make up 35% to 40%. CDR1 ENHRY and CDR2 SYGVKD come from the germline V gene. The CDR3 has 16 residues. Losses at the gene ends were 7 bases for V and 6 bases for J; bases not matched to a gene: 14. This clonotype appeared once.

The chain couples TRBV10-3 to TRBJ1-5; 8 positions agree with TRBD1. The sequence was collected from a man aged 60 to 69 in good health. Sample: blood. The chain's CDR3 is CAIMGQAAHLSQPQHF. CDR3 in DNA: TGTGCCATCATGGGACAGGCAGCCCATTTAAGTCAGCCCCAGCATTTT.